Below, one T cell receptor (beta chain) is given with its context. The V and J ends lost 7 bases and 0 bases, in that order; junction bases with no gene match: 7. The CDR3 sequence is 15 residues long. Germline V CDR1 and CDR2: SGHTA, FQGNSA. The data derive from a study of blood T cell repertoires in COVID-19. Study-level information: COVID-19 samples, acute and convalescent, were from the United States, Italy and Spain. In each case, the material was cDNA or gDNA derived from T cells, B-cell-depleted T cells, or PBMCs.

In the authors' methods: Researchers report that nucleated cell counts were estimated from reference gene primer amplification. Libraries were prepared by immunoSEQ multiplex PCR; TCRdb keeps only in-frame clonotypes and omits some of them. V, J and clone size are those of that table, while D and trimming were read from the DNA. The repertoire holds some 200,000 clones, with around nine tenths as singletons. Sequenced input: peripheral blood. The chain couples TRBV7-2 to TRBJ2-7; 9 bases line up with TRBD2. This TCR was sampled from a woman under 30 who had recovered from COVID-19. CDR3 DNA: TGTGCCAGCAAGATTGGCGGGGGGGACTCCTACGAGCAGTACTTC. This gives the protein CASKIGGGDSYEQYF.